These 15 T cell receptor beta chains came from one sample sequenced in a study of breast tumors, draining lymph nodes, adjacent tissues. TCRdb reprocessed the multiplex PCR reads with MiXCR, giving one entry per CDR3 protein. Counted here are 150,000 to 200,000 distinct CDR3 sequences, 33% occurring once; the ten biggest clones make up around 3.5%. Breast cancer patients provided tissue from their axillary draining lymph nodes. Sample: axillary lymph node tissue. All receptors derive from a female donor with breast cancer. Some clones in this sample may be carry-over from other donors' samples.

The J gene is TRBJ2-3, the V gene TRBV29-1; TRBD2 matches 11 bases. The CDR3 is 14 amino acids. Per the germline V gene, CDR1 is SQVTM and CDR2 is ANQGSEA. The V and J ends lost 3 bases and 4 bases, in that order; junction bases with no gene match: 3. CDR3: CSVETSGDPDTQYF. The CDR3 DNA sequence: TGCAGCGTTGAGACTAGCGGGGATCCAGATACGCAGTATTTT.

J is TRBJ2-6 and V is TRBV20-1; the D is unclear. The CDR3 loop spans 16 amino acids. Germline loops: CDR1 DFQATT, CDR2 SNEGSKA (reference sequence). The V and J ends lost 0 bases and 5 bases respectively, with 14 bases between them. CDR3 in DNA: TGCAGTGCTAGAGATGGCCCACCTTGGAGGGCCAACGTCCTGACTTTC. Translation: CSARDGPPWRANVLTF.

This clonotype was counted between two and nine times. This chain uses TRBV6-6 with TRBJ1-1; D remains unclear. CDR3 length: 12 residues. V gave up 8 bases and J gave up 6 bases, with 13 bases separating them. Germline-derived CDR1 and CDR2 are MNHNY and SVGAGI (reference sequence). The CDR3 is CASGRGHAEAFF. CDR3 DNA sequence: TGTGCCAGCGGCCGAGGCCACGCTGAAGCTTTCTTT.

This clonotype occurred many times. This chain connects TRBV24-1 to TRBJ2-5; 7 bases agree with TRBD1. The V segment lost 5 bases and the J segment 2 bases; nucleotides outside the gene matches: 4. The CDR3 extends over 14 amino acids. Germline V gene lookup returns CDR1 KGHDR and CDR2 SFDVKD. The CDR3 coding sequence is TGTGCCACCAGTGCCCGGGGACAGCAAGAGACCCAGTACTTC. As protein: CATSARGQQETQYF.

The chain carries TRBV20-1 and TRBJ1-2; D unclear. The CDR3 length is 14 residues. Germline lookup yields CDR1 DFQATT and CDR2 SNEGSKA (reference sequence). V was cut by 1 base and J by 2 bases, with 11 bases left in between. CDR3 region: CSARGPRENYGYTF. The CDR3 DNA reads TGCAGTGCTAGAGGGCCACGGGAGAACTATGGCTACACCTTC.

The rearrangement joins TRBV28 to TRBJ1-5, with TRBD1 identical over 12 bases. The CDR3 sequence is 15 residues long. Germline CDR1 is MDHEN and CDR2 is SYDVKM. Trimming took 6 bases from V and 9 from J; bases not matched to a gene: 9. This CDR3 is CASSKGQGAGRPQHF. The CDR3 nucleotides read TGTGCCAGCAGCAAGGGACAGGGGGCCGGTCGGCCCCAGCATTTT.

There are many counts of this clonotype. The V gene is TRBV10-3, the J gene TRBJ2-5, with a possible D match to TRBD2 (7 bases). Trimming took off 10 bases at V and 2 bases at J, with 17 bases between the two ends. In germline, CDR1 is ENHRY, CDR2 SYGVKD. This CDR3 contains 14 residues. In nucleotides, the CDR3 is TGTGCCACGAGGGGGGGAGGGGGTCAAGAGACCCAGTACTTC. Translating gives CATRGGGGQETQYF.

The sample holds many counts of this clonotype. This chain joins TRBV19 and TRBJ1-5; the D is unclear. The CDR3 is 14 amino acids. Trimming removed 4 bases from V and 4 bases from J, with 11 bases in between. The germline gives CDR1 LNHDA, CDR2 SQIVND (reference sequence). In DNA form, the CDR3 reads TGTGCCAGTAGTAGGCTTTGGGGTAATCAGCCCCAGCATTTT. Protein sequence: CASSRLWGNQPQHF.

This clonotype was seen ten or more times. The chain recombines TRBV29-1 with TRBJ1-1, with 7 bases lining up with TRBD1. Germline values: CDR1 SQVTM, CDR2 ANQGSEA. This CDR3 has 13 residues. Trimming took 6 bases from V and 1 from J; bases not matched to a gene: 5. The CDR3 loop is CSVETGTNTEAFF. The CDR3 bases are TGCAGCGTGGAGACAGGGACGAACACTGAAGCTTTCTTT.

A note on this clonotype: A read error is possible here, since a much larger clone lies one base away. The CDR3 does not end in the conserved phenylalanine or tryptophan, so this is likely a read error. This chain links TRBV20-1 with TRBJ2-1, with 11 nucleotides matching TRBD2. With V trimmed by 6 bases and J by 6 bases, 10 bases remained unmatched. This CDR3 is built from 15 residues. Germline lookup yields CDR1 DFQATT and CDR2 SNEGSKA (reference sequence). In nucleotides, the CDR3 is TGCAGTGCCCCAGACCCTAGCGGGGGGTCCAATGAGCAGTTCCTC. This gives the protein CSAPDPSGGSNEQFL.

Concerning this clonotype: A single base separates this from a much larger clone, so it may be a read error. The CDR3 does not end in the conserved phenylalanine or tryptophan, so this is likely a read error. This chain joins TRBV19 and TRBJ2-1; tentatively, D is TRBD2 (5 bases). Germline CDR1 is LNHDA and CDR2 is SQIVND (reference sequence). The CDR3 consists of 16 residues. Trimming removed 5 bases at V and 1 base at J, with 15 bases between. This CDR3 reads CASSQSGSLSYNEQFS. The DNA for the CDR3 is TGTGCCAGTAGTCAATCTGGGAGTCTTTCCTACAATGAGCAGTTCTCC.

This clonotype showed up many times. The V call is TRBV20-1, the J call TRBJ1-5, with a weak D call TRBD1 (6 bases). Trimming removed 3 bases at V and 4 bases at J, with 13 bases between. Germline V gene data show CDR1 as DFQATT and CDR2 as SNEGSKA (reference sequence). This CDR3 has 14 amino acids. CDR3 sequence: CSASEGDYNQPQHF. DNA for the CDR3: TGCAGTGCTAGTGAGGGGGATTATAATCAGCCCCAGCATTTT.

This clonotype showed up many times. This chain joins TRBV19 and TRBJ1-5; a possible D gene is TRBD1 (6 bases). V lost 4 bases, J lost 3 bases, and 16 bases lay in between. The CDR3 is 16 amino acids. Germline lookup yields CDR1 LNHDA and CDR2 SQIVND (reference sequence). CDR3: CASSRFWWGPNQPQHF. The CDR3 DNA is TGTGCCAGTAGTAGATTTTGGTGGGGGCCCAATCAGCCCCAGCATTTT.

This clonotype appeared many times. V and J are TRBV20-1 and TRBJ2-3; TRBD1 aligns across 9 bases. J gave up 2 bases and V 5 bases, and 8 bases lay outside the gene matches. CDR3 size: 15 residues. In germline, CDR1 is DFQATT, CDR2 SNEGSKA (reference sequence). CDR3 sequence: CSADATGGFTDTQYF. The CDR3 region has the DNA TGCAGTGCTGATGCTACAGGGGGCTTCACAGATACGCAGTATTTT.

To note about this clonotype: A clone one base away is much larger, so this may be a read error. The rearrangement uses TRBV28 and TRBJ2-3; D is uncertain. The germline V gene encodes CDR1 MDHEN and CDR2 SYDVKM. CDR3 length equals 16 residues. The CDR3, as DNA: TGTACCAGCAGTTTTATCATAGGGCGGAGCACAGATACGCAGTATTTT. It translates to CTSSFIIGRSTDTQYF.